This T cell receptor (beta chain) was recorded in a study of cytomegalovirus exposure and HLA in healthy donors. V was pared by 4 bases and J by 3 bases, with 22 bases of the junction left unmatched. Germline CDR1 SQVTM, CDR2 ANQGSEA. The CDR3 has 19 amino acids. TCRdb keeps only in-frame clones here, not all; method: immunoSEQ multiplex PCR. The data contain approximately 150,000 clones, 85% of them seen just once; the ten biggest clones take up 2% to 2.5%. The TCR was taken from a man younger than 45 in good health and CMV-seropositive. This chain connects TRBV29-1 to TRBJ1-1, with 8 bases matching TRBD1. Sequencing was done on a sample of PBMCs. The CDR3 here is CSVVRVPGGPTVWDTEAFF. CDR3 bases: TGCAGCGTTGTCCGAGTCCCAGGGGGCCCTACCGTTTGGGACACTGAAGCTTTCTTT.